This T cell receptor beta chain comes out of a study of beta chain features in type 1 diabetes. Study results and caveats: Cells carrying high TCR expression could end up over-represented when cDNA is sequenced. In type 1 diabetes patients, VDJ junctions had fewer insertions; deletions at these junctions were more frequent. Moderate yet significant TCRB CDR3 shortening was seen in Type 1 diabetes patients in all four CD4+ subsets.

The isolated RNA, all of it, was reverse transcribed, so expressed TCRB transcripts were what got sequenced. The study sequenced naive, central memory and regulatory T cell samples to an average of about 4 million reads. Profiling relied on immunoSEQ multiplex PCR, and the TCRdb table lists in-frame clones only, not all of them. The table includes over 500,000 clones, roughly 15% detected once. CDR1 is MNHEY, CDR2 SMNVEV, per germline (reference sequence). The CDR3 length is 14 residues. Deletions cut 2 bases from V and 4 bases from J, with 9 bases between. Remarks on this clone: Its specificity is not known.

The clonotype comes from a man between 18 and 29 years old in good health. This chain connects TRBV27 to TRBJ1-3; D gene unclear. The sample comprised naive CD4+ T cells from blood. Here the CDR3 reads CASSLVGVGNTIYF. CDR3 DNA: TGTGCCAGCAGTTTAGTGGGCGTCGGAAACACCATATATTTT.